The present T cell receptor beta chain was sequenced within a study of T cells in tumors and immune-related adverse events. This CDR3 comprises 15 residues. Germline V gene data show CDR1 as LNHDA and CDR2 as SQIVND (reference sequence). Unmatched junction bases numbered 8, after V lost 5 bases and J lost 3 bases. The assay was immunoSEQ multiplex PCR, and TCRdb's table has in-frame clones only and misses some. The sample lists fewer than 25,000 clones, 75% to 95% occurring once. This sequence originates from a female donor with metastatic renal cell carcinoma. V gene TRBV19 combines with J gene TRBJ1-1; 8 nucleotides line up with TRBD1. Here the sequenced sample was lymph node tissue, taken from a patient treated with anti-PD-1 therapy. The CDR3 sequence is CASSLSTGADTEAFF. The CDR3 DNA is TGTGCCAGTAGTCTCTCGACAGGGGCAGACACTGAAGCTTTCTTT.